These 3 T cell receptor beta chains were sequenced from one sample in a study of blood T cell repertoires in COVID-19. Clones were sequenced by immunoSEQ multiplex PCR, and TCRdb holds only the in-frame ones, with some missing. The data contain 200,000 to 250,000 clones, approximately 87% of them singletons. The sample consisted of PBMCs or T cells enriched from blood (not recorded which). The receptors shown here come from a woman aged 45-65 years in a cohort exposed to, infected with or recovered from COVID-19 (not recorded which).

The rearrangement uses TRBV11-2 and TRBJ1-6; no clear D. V lost 1 base and J 14 bases, leaving 12 bases between the germline ends. CDR1 and CDR2 (germline): SGHAT, FQNNGV. This CDR3 is built from 13 residues. CDR3 bases: TGTGCCAGCAGCTTAGCCTCCCAGTCATCCCTCCACTTT. Encoded protein: CASSLASQSSLHF.

The chain is built from TRBV12-2 and TRBJ2-2; no check of the table's D call, TRBD1, against the DNA was made. TRBV12-2 is labeled a pseudogene. The CDR3 is 19 residues long. CDR3 sequence (DNA): TGTGCAAGTCGCTTAGCTCCGACAGGGGGCGTCGATCACACCGGGGAGCTGTTTTTT. This codes for CASRLAPTGGVDHTGELFF.

The chain combines TRBV5-1 with TRBJ1-4, with TRBD1 matching over 10 bases. From germline, CDR1 is SGHRS and CDR2 YFSETQ. The junction had 4 bases not matched to a gene; V was cut back by 3 bases and J by 5 bases. CDR3 size: 15 residues. CDR3 sequence reads: CASSWGQGRNEKLFF. CDR3 DNA sequence: TGCGCCAGCAGCTGGGGACAGGGGCGGAATGAAAAACTGTTTTTT.